This TCR beta chain originates from a study of CD8 T cells in ankylosing spondylitis. Study results and caveats: Disease-linked clones reportedly concentrated significantly in matched ankylosing spondylitis synovial fluid. Roughly eight highly homologous variants made up a TCR beta motif that seemed to typify ankylosing spondylitis blood. Existing reports had already noted some motif variants in reactive arthritis synovial fluid and blood.

Trimming left V 4 bases short and J 0 bases short, with 13 bases between. The CDR3 spans 15 residues. Germline V gene lookup returns CDR1 SGHVS and CDR2 FQNEAQ. MiXCR, run by TCRdb on the 5' RACE reads, gives a single entry per CDR3 protein. The repertoire holds some 330,000 distinct CDR3 sequences, with approximately 8.2% as singletons. This clonotype was detected many times. No antigen is known for it. The receptor comes from a male donor with ankylosing spondylitis. This chain uses TRBV7-8 with TRBJ2-7, with D unresolved. The sample taken for sequencing was blood, either unsorted or a sorted T cell fraction (not recorded which). CDR3 sequence (DNA): TGTGCCAGCAGCTCCACACTCGGTTTCTCCTACGAGCAGTACTTC. Protein product: CASSSTLGFSYEQYF.